One TCR beta chain is described in this entry. Its specificity is not known. The sample contains more than one DNA sequence encoding this CDR3. This entry comes from a study of shared clonotypes between healthy human individuals. Study information: Three CD4 naive, three CD4 memory, two CD8 naive and one CD8 memory plate were used per donor.

Study outcomes and limitations: The study's rarefaction showed incomplete sorted-subset sequencing despite large depth. In a handful of donors, around 5% of naive CD4 clonotypes appeared in common. Across subsets, estimated richness was generally greater for naive than for memory populations.

Terminally differentiated effector memory CD45RA+ cells were excluded by CCR7 positive selection of CD45RO-negative cells. The V end was cut by 5 bases, the J end by 10 bases, with 9 bases between. Germline-derived CDR1 and CDR2 are MNHEY and SMNVEV (reference sequence). The CDR3 is made up of 12 amino acids. TCRdb's table, derived via immunoSEQ multiplex PCR, lists solely in-frame clones and lacks some. The data show about 1,800,000 clones, with about 95% seen just once and roughly 1% held by the top ten. Material: naive CD8+ T cells sorted from blood. The V gene is TRBV27, the J gene TRBJ1-6; weak D call: TRBD1 (6 bases). This TCR was sampled from a young man in good health. DNA of the CDR3: TGTGCCAGCAGTAGCAGGGGATCACCCCTCCACTTT. This encodes CASSSRGSPLHF.